The 25 T cell receptor delta chains below come from one sample, sequenced in a study of gamma-delta chains in newborns, infants, children. TCRdb fed the reads into CATT to redo clone calling. This sample has about 9,200 delta-chain clones, with 22% found just once. The sample taken for sequencing was blood. The receptors derive from a child who was a newborn, infant or young child, either healthy, febrile or measles-vaccinated (not recorded which).

CDR3 DNA: TGTGCCTGTGACACCGTCGGGGGATACGTCACCGATAAACTCATCTTT. Translated: CACDTVGGYVTDKLIF. V gene TRDV2 combines with J gene TRDJ1; TRDD3 matches at 10 bases. This CDR3 is 16 amino acids long. Germline loops: CDR1 GEAIGNYY, CDR2 EKD. V shed 0 bases and J 1 base; nucleotides not matched to a gene: 4.

The chain employs TRDV2 and TRDJ1; D might be TRDD3 (6 bases). CDR3 size: 22 residues. Trimming took off 0 bases at V and 2 bases at J, with 33 bases between the two ends. Germline assignment: CDR1 GEAIGNYY and CDR2 EKD. The CDR3: CACDTVLKALGDTVLQTDKLIF. CDR3 sequence (DNA): TGTGCCTGTGACACCGTACTTAAAGCATTGGGTGATACGGTTTTGCAGACCGATAAACTCATCTTT.

As concerns this clone: The sample holds other DNA sequences that translate to the same CDR3. DNA of the CDR3: TGTGCCTGTGACACCGCAAGTACTGGGGGATTCCGTTCCTGGGACACCCGACAGATGTTTTTC. Amino acid sequence: CACDTASTGGFRSWDTRQMFF. This chain links TRDV2 with TRDJ3; 10 nucleotides align to TRDD3. This CDR3 spans 21 amino acids. Per the germline V gene, CDR1 is GEAIGNYY and CDR2 is EKD. With V trimmed by 0 bases and J by 1 base, 11 bases remained unmatched.

This sequence joins TRDV2 and TRDJ1; weak D call: TRDD3 (6 bases). This CDR3 has 20 residues. Germline V gives CDR1 GEAIGNYY, CDR2 EKD. V shed 5 bases and J shed 10 bases, with 40 bases lying between them. The CDR3 here is CACGTLPQPLLVDTISSLIF. CDR3 in DNA: TGTGCCTGTGGCACTTTACCTCAACCCTTACTGGTGGATACAATCTCCTCACTCATCTTT.

About this clone: A read error is possible here, since a much larger clone lies one base away. This chain joins TRDV2 and TRDJ3, with 7 bases aligning to TRDD3. Germline CDR1 GEAIGNYY, CDR2 EKD. V gave up 3 bases and J gave up 4 bases; unmatched junction bases: 20. This CDR3 is built from 21 residues. CDR3 sequence reads: CACDATPTGAQSKWDTRQMFF. CDR3 nucleotide sequence: TGTGCCTGTGACGCTACACCTACTGGGGCCCAATCTAAGTGGGACACCCGACAGATGTTTTTC.

CDR3 in amino acids: CACDTLLGDTLSSWDTRQMFF. In nucleotides, the CDR3 is TGTGCCTGTGACACCTTACTGGGGGATACTCTAAGCTCCTGGGACACCCGACAGATGTTTTTC. The V and J genes are TRDV2 and TRDJ3, with 12 bases identical to TRDD3. V shed 0 bases, J shed 0 bases, and the junction held 8 bases outside the gene matches. The CDR3 is 21 residues long. Germline CDR1 is GEAIGNYY and CDR2 is EKD.

The V gene is TRDV2, the J gene TRDJ1, with TRDD3 matching 9 bases. The CDR3 loop spans 19 amino acids. Per germline, CDR1 GEAIGNYY and CDR2 EKD. With 4 bases clipped from V and 0 bases from J, the junction kept 17 bases outside the gene matches. This CDR3 reads CACDPLTGGGPPYTDKLIF. Written as DNA, the CDR3 is TGTGCCTGTGATCCCCTTACTGGGGGAGGTCCCCCCTACACCGATAAACTCATCTTT.

The chain uses TRDV1 and TRDJ1; D remains unclear. The germline gives CDR1 TSWWSYY, CDR2 QGS. This CDR3 has 13 amino acids. V lost 4 bases, J lost 4 bases, and 10 bases lay in between. The CDR3 is CALGATRGDKLIF. DNA for the CDR3: TGTGCTCTTGGGGCTACTAGGGGCGATAAACTCATCTTT.

This clone came up a few times. This chain connects TRDV1 to TRDJ1, with TRDD3 as a possible D gene (6 bases). The CDR3 is made up of 20 amino acids. In germline, CDR1 is TSWWSYY, CDR2 QGS. Trimming stripped 1 base from V and 4 bases from J, with 28 bases between. This chain's CDR3 is CALGERLGPRCGGLSDKLIF. CDR3 nucleotides: TGTGCTCTTGGGGAACGGTTAGGGCCTCGTTGTGGGGGGTTGAGCGATAAACTCATCTTT.

Comment on this clone: The sample contains more than one DNA sequence encoding this CDR3. The V gene is TRDV1, the J gene TRDJ1; possibly TRDD3 for D (6 bases). CDR1 TSWWSYY and CDR2 QGS come from the germline V gene. The germline V and J ends were trimmed by 4 bases and 0 bases, with 21 bases remaining between them. The CDR3 contains 18 residues. DNA of the CDR3: TGTGCTCTTGGGGGTACAGTACTGGGAGCAGAGTACACCGATAAACTCATCTTT. Protein: CALGGTVLGAEYTDKLIF.

This sequence joins TRDV2 and TRDJ4; 8 bases align to TRDD3. CDR3 length: 19 amino acids. The germline V gene encodes CDR1 GEAIGNYY and CDR2 EKD. V lost 3 bases to trimming and J lost 0 bases; unmatched junction nucleotides: 20. CDR3 nucleotides: TGTGCCTGTGACTATATCTTCGCAAGCGCTGGGGGAGACTCCAGACCCCTGATCTTT. As protein: CACDYIFASAGGDSRPLIF.

Comment on this clone: One end of the junction fails to match germline, which may point to a read error. The chain is built from TRDV1 and TRDJ1; D is perhaps TRDD1, TRDD2 or TRDD3 (5 bases each). The CDR3 runs 25 residues. Germline CDR1 TSWWSYY, CDR2 QGS. The CDR3 here is CAIGEMTFIPSSMDGHLHGVDKLIF. CDR3 coding DNA: TGTGCTATTGGGGAAATGACCTTCATACCTTCTTCCATGGATGGACACCTCCATGGTGTCGATAAACTCATCTTT.

The V and J genes are TRDV1 and TRDJ1; the match to TRDD3 covers 12 bases. V lost 6 bases, J lost 0 bases, and 20 bases stayed unmatched. The CDR3 totals 21 residues. In germline, CDR1 is TSWWSYY, CDR2 QGS. This CDR3 is CALGPPRQIWGIRLNTDKLIF. As DNA, the CDR3 is TGTGCTCTTGGACCACCACGCCAGATCTGGGGGATACGCCTAAACACCGATAAACTCATCTTT.

This clone was detected only a few times. Different DNA sequences within this sample yield the same CDR3. The V and J genes are TRDV2 and TRDJ3; TRDD3 matches 8 bases. CDR3 length equals 19 residues. Germline V lookup: CDR1 GEAIGNYY, CDR2 EKD. Unmatched junction bases numbered 7, after V lost 1 base and J lost 0 bases. The CDR3: CACDTTGGQSSWDTRQMFF. In DNA form, the CDR3 reads TGTGCCTGTGACACGACTGGGGGGCAAAGCTCCTGGGACACCCGACAGATGTTTTTC.

In its sample, this clone was seen once. The chain joins TRDV2 to TRDJ1; D is ambiguous. The V and J ends lost 3 bases and 0 bases respectively, with 13 bases between them. The CDR3 extends over 15 amino acids. Per germline, CDR1 GEAIGNYY and CDR2 EKD. This chain's CDR3 is CACDSLMGYTDKLIF. In DNA, the CDR3 is TGTGCCTGTGACTCCCTAATGGGCTACACCGATAAACTCATCTTT.

In the case of this clone: The same CDR3 also results from other DNA sequences found in this sample. The chain recombines TRDV2 with TRDJ1; 9 bases are shared with TRDD3. Germline CDR1 is GEAIGNYY and CDR2 is EKD. Losses at the gene ends were 3 bases for V and 0 bases for J; bases not matched to a gene: 19. The CDR3 extends over 20 amino acids. The CDR3 nucleotides read TGTGCCTGTGACCTAGTACCCTTTACTGGGGGACTTCTCCACACCGATAAACTCATCTTT. This codes for CACDLVPFTGGLLHTDKLIF.

On this clone itself: The junction differs from germline at one of its ends, possibly a read error. This chain uses TRDV2 with TRDJ1; D may be TRDD3 (5 bases). The CDR3 runs 16 residues. Germline V gives CDR1 GEAIGNYY, CDR2 EKD. CDR3 protein: CAWDTVGSVDTDKIIF. The CDR3 DNA is TGTGCCTGGGACACCGTGGGATCGGTGGACACCGATAAGATCATCTTT.

As concerns this clone: The same CDR3 also results from other DNA sequences found in this sample. The chain links TRDV2 to TRDJ1; D is possibly TRDD3 (5 bases). Trimming removed 0 bases from V and 7 bases from J, with 29 bases in between. In germline, CDR1 is GEAIGNYY, CDR2 EKD. This CDR3 has 19 amino acids. The CDR3 coding sequence is TGTGCCTGTGACACCCTGTCGGCGGGGAAGCCGCCGGGGGTGGGTAAACTCATCTTT. This sequence encodes CACDTLSAGKPPGVGKLIF.

This clone was counted a few times. The chain has TRDV2 and TRDJ3; 9 nucleotides line up with TRDD3. Germline V lookup: CDR1 GEAIGNYY, CDR2 EKD. CDR3 size: 19 residues. J gave up 0 bases and V 3 bases, and 8 bases lay outside the gene matches. CDR3 nucleotides: TGTGCCTGTGACTCGCTGGGGGATCCCTCCTCCTGGGACACCCGACAGATGTTTTTC. This codes for CACDSLGDPSSWDTRQMFF.

The rearrangement links TRDV2 to TRDJ1, with 13 bases matching TRDD3. The CDR3 loop spans 18 amino acids. V was pared by 3 bases and J by 7 bases, with 16 bases of the junction left unmatched. CDR1 is GEAIGNYY and CDR2 is EKD in the germline V gene. The CDR3 region is CACDPVLGDTLTSSKLIF. As DNA, the CDR3 is TGTGCCTGTGACCCCGTACTGGGGGATACGCTCACCTCCAGTAAACTCATCTTT.

By sample fraction, this clone is medium-sized. V gene TRDV2 combines with J gene TRDJ1; D is perhaps TRDD3 (5 bases). CDR1 and CDR2 (germline): GEAIGNYY, EKD. V gave up 3 bases and J gave up 2 bases, with 24 bases separating them. This CDR3 has 18 amino acids. The CDR3 DNA sequence: TGTGCCTGTGACGTGGTGGGGCTCGATCCCGGGTTGACCGATAAACTCATCTTT. Encoded protein: CACDVVGLDPGLTDKLIF.

This clone was observed a few times. This sequence joins TRDV2 and TRDJ1, with a possible D match to TRDD3 (6 bases). CDR1 and CDR2 (germline): GEAIGNYY, EKD. CDR3 size: 13 residues. The V end was cut by 3 bases, the J end by 5 bases, with 12 bases between. The DNA for the CDR3 is TGTGCCTGTGACCCGGTCGGGGATGATAAACTCATCTTT. Translation gives CACDPVGDDKLIF.

With respect to this clone: Being one base from a much bigger clone, this may be a read error. The same CDR3 arises from other DNA sequences in this sample as well. The V call is TRDV1, the J call TRDJ1; TRDD3 matches at 10 bases. Germline CDR1 and CDR2: TSWWSYY and QGS. The CDR3 contains 18 residues. As DNA, the CDR3 is TGTGCTCTTGGGGAACTCTACCACGGGGGATACGCTGACGATAAGCTCATCTTT. This translates into CALGELYHGGYADDKLIF.

This clone was seen more than once but under ten times. V is TRDV2 and J is TRDJ1; 12 bases agree with TRDD3. This CDR3 has 16 amino acids. Germline CDR1 is GEAIGNYY and CDR2 is EKD. V lost 4 bases to trimming and J lost 2 bases; unmatched junction nucleotides: 7. CDR3 nucleotide sequence: TGTGCCTGTGATCCACTGGGGGATACATGGACCGATAAACTCATCTTT. It yields the protein CACDPLGDTWTDKLIF.

This clone was observed a handful of times. V gene TRDV2 combines with J gene TRDJ1; TRDD3 aligns across 10 bases. The germline V gene has CDR1 GEAIGNYY and CDR2 EKD. The CDR3 consists of 20 residues. Trimming cost V 0 bases and J 3 bases; bases outside gene matches: 18. CDR3 sequence reads: CACDTAGGGIRDKFPDKLIF. The CDR3 coding sequence is TGTGCCTGTGACACCGCCGGAGGGGGGATACGCGATAAGTTCCCCGATAAACTCATCTTT.